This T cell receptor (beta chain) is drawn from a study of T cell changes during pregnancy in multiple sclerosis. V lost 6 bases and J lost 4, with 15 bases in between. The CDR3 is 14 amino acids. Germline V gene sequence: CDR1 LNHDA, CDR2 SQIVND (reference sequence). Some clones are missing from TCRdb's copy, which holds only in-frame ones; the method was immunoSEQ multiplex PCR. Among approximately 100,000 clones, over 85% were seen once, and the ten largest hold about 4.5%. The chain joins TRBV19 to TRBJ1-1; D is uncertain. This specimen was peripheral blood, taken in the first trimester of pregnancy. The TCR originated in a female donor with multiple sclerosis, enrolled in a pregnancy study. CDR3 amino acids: CASRWQAEGTEAFF. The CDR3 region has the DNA TGTGCCAGTAGGTGGCAGGCCGAGGGCACTGAAGCTTTCTTT.